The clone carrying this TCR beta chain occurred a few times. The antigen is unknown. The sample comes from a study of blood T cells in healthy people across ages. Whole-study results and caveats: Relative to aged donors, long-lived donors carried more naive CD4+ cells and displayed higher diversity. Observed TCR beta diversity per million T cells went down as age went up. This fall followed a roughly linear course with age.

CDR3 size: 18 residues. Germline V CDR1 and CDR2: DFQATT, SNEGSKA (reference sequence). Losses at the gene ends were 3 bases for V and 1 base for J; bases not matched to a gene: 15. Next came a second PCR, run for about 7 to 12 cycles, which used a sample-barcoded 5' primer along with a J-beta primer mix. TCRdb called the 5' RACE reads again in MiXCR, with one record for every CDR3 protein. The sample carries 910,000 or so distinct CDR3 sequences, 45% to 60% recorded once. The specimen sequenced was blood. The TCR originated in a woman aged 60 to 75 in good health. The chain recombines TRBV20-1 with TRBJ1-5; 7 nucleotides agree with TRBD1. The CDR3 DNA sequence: TGCAGTGCTAGTCGGTACGGTTACAGGGGCGGGAGCAATCAGCCCCAGCATTTT. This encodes CSASRYGYRGGSNQPQHF.